This TCR beta chain emerged from a study of blood T cell repertoires in COVID-19. As for the study in general: Nucleic acid was either cDNA or gDNA, and it came from T cells, B-cell-depleted T cells, or PBMCs.

CDR1 and CDR2 from the germline V gene are LGHDT and YNNKEL (reference sequence). This CDR3 spans 16 amino acids. J was trimmed by 4 bases and V by 6 bases; bases with no gene match: 13. Methods used by the authors: Estimation of nucleated cell counts was performed using reference gene primer amplification. TCRdb's copy holds only in-frame clones and misses some; the assay was immunoSEQ multiplex PCR. That table is the source of V, J and clone size, and D and trimming were worked out from the DNA. Of 100,000 to 110,000 clones listed, just over 85% are singletons. This sequence joins TRBV3-1 (or the pseudogene TRBV3-2) and TRBJ2-7, with TRBD1 matching 9 bases. This sequence was found in a human donor in a cohort sampled during active COVID-19. Sequencing was done on a sample of peripheral blood. CDR3 sequence reads: CASSHETGGSFYEQYF. The CDR3 region has the DNA TGTGCCAGCAGTCATGAAACAGGGGGCTCCTTTTACGAGCAGTACTTC.